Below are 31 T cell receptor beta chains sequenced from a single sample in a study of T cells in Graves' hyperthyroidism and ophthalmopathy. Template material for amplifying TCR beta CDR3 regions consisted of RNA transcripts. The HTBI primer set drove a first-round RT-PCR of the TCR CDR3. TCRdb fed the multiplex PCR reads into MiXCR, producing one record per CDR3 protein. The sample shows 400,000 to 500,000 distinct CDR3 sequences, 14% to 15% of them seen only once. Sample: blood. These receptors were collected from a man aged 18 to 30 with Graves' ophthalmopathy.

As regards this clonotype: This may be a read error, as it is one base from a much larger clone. The CDR3 spells CSVRTGSYNEQFF. In DNA, the CDR3 is TGCAGCGTTAGGACAGGCTCCTACAATGAGCAGTTCTTC. This sequence joins TRBV29-1 and TRBJ2-1; TRBD1 agrees at 7 bases. In germline, CDR1 is SQVTM, CDR2 ANQGSEA. The V and J ends lost 5 bases and 0 bases, in that order; junction bases with no gene match: 1. The CDR3 loop spans 13 amino acids.

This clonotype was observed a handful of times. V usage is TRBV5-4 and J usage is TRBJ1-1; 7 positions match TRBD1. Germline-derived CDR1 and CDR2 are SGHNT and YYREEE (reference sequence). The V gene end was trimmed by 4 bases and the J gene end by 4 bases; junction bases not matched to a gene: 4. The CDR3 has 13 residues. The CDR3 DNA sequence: TGTGCCAGCAGCCCGGACAGGTTCACTGAAGCTTTCTTT. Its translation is CASSPDRFTEAFF.

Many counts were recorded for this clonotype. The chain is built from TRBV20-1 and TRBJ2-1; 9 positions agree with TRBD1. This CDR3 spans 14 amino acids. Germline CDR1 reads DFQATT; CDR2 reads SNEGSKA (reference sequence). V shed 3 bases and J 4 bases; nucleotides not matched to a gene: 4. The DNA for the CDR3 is TGCAGTGCTAGTTTGACAGGGGGTTACAATGAGCAGTTCTTC. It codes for CSASLTGGYNEQFF.

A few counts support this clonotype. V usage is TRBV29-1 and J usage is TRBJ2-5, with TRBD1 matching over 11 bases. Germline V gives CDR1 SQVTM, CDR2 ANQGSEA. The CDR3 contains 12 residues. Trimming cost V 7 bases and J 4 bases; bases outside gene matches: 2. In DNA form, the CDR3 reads TGCAGCGGCGGACAGGGGGCAGAGACCCAGTACTTC. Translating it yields CSGGQGAETQYF.

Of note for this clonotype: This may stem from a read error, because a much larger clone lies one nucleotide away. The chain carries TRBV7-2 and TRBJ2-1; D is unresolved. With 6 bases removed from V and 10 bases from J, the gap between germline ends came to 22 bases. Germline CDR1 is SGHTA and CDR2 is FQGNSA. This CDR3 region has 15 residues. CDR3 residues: CASSKSLGWAYEQFF. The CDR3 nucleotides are TGTGCCAGCAGTAAAAGCCTAGGCTGGGCGTACGAGCAGTTCTTC. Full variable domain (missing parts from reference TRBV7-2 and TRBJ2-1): GAGVSQSPSNKVTEKGKDVELRCDPISGHTALYWYRQSLGQGLEFLIYFQGNSAPDKSGLPSDRFSAERTGGSVSTLTIQRTQQEDSAVYLCASSKSLGWAYEQFFGPGTRLTVL.

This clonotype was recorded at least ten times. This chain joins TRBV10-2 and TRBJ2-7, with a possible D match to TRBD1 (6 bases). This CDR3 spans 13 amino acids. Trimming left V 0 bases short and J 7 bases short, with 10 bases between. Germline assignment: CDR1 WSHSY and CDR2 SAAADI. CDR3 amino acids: CASSESQGWEQYF. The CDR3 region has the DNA TGCGCCAGCAGTGAGTCACAGGGCTGGGAGCAGTACTTC.

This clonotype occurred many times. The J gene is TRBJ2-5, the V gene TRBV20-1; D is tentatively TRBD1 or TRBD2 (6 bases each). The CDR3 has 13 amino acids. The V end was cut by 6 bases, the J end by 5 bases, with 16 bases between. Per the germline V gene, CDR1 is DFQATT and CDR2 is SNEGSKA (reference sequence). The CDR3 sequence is CSAIHLGGETQYF. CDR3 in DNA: TGCAGTGCGATTCACCTAGGGGGGGAGACCCAGTACTTC.

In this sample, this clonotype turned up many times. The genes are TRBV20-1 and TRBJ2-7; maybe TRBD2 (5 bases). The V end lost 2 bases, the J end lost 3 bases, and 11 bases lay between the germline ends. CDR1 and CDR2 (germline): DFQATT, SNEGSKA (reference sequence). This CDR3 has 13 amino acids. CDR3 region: CSARIGLNYEQYF. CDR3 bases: TGCAGTGCTAGAATTGGACTCAACTACGAGCAGTACTTC.

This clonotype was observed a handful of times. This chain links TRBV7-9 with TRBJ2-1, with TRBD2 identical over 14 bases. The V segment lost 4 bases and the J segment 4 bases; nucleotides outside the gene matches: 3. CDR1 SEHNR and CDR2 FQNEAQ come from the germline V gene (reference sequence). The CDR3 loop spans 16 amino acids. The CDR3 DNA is TGTGCCAGCAGCTACGGGACTAGCGGGGGTTACAATGAGCAGTTCTTC. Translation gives CASSYGTSGGYNEQFF.

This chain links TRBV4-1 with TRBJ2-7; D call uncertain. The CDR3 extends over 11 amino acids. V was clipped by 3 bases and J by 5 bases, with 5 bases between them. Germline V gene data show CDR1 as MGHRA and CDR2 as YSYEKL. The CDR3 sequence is CASSQYNEQYF. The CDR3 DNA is TGCGCCAGCAGCCAGTACAACGAGCAGTACTTC.

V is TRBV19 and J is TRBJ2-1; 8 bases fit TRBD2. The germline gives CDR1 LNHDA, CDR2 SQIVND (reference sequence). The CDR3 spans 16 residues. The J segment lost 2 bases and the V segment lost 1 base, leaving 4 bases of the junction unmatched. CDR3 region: CASSIGTSSAYNEQFF. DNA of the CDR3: TGTGCCAGTAGTATAGGGACTAGCTCGGCCTACAATGAGCAGTTCTTC.

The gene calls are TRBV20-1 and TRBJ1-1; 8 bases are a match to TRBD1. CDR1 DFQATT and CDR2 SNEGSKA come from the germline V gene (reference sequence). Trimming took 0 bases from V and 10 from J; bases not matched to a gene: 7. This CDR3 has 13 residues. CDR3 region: CSARDHTGGIAFF. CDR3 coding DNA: TGCAGTGCTAGAGATCACACAGGGGGGATAGCTTTCTTT.

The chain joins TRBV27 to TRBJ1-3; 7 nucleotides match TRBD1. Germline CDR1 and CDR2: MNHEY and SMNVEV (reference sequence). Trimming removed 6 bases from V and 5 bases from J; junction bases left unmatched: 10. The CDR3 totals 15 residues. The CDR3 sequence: CASRQTGDRRNTIYF. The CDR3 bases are TGTGCCAGCAGACAAACAGGGGATCGAAGAAACACCATATATTTT.

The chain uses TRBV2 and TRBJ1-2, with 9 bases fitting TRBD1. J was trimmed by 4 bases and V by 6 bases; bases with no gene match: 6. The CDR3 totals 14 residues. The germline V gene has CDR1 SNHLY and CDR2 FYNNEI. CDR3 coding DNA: TGTGCCAGCAGCACAGGGGGCTGGAGCTATGGCTACACCTTC. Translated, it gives CASSTGGWSYGYTF.

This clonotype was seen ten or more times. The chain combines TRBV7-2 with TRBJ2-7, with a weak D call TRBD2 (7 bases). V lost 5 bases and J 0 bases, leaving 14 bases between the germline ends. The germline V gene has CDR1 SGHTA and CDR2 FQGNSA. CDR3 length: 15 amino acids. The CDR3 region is CASSPGRGLSYEQYF. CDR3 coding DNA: TGTGCCAGCAGCCCCGGGCGGGGGCTCTCCTACGAGCAGTACTTC.

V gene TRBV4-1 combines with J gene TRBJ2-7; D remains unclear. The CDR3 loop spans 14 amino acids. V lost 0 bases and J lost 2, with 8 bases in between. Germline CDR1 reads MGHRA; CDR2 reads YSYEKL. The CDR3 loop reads CASSQEGSTYEQYF. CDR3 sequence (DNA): TGCGCCAGCAGCCAAGAGGGCAGTACCTACGAGCAGTACTTC.

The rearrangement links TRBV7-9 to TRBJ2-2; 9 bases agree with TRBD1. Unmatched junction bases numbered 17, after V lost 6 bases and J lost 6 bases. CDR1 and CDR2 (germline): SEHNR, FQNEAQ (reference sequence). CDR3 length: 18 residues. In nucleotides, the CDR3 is TGTGCCAGCAGAACTAGACCCCGGGACAGGGCCTTGTCCGGGGAGCTGTTTTTT. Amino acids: CASRTRPRDRALSGELFF.

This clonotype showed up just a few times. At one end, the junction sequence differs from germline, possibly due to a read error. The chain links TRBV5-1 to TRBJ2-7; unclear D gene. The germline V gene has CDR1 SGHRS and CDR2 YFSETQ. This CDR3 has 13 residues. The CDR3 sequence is CVSSLAPTYEQYF. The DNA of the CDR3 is TGCGTCAGCAGCTTGGCCCCAACCTACGAGCAGTACTTC.

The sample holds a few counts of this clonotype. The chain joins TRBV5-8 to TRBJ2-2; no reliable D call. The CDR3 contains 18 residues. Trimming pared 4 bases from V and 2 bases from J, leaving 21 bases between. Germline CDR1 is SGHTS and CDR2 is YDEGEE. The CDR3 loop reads CASSPVLGRPPNTGELFF. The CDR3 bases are TGTGCCAGCAGCCCTGTTCTCGGGCGCCCCCCCAACACCGGGGAGCTGTTTTTT. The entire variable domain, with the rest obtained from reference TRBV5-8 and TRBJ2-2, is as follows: EAGVTQSPTHLIKTRGQQATLRCSPISGHTSVYWYQQALGLGLQFLLWYDEGEERNRGNFPPRFSGRQFPNYSSELNVNALELEDSALYLCASSPVLGRPPNTGELFFGEGSRLTVL.

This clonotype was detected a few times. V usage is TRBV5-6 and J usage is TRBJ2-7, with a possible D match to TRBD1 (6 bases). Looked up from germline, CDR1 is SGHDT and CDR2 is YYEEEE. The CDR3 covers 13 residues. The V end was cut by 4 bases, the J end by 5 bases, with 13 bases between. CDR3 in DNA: TGTGCCAGCAGCGTTTCCCACAGGGACGAGCAGTACTTC. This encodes CASSVSHRDEQYF.

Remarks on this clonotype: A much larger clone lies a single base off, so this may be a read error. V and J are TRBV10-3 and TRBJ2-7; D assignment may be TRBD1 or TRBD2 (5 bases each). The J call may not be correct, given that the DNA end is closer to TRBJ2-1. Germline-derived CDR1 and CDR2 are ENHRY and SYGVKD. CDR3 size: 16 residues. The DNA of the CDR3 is TGTGCCATCAGTAAGACCGGGTTCAAGGGGACCTACGAGCAGTTCTTC. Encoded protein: CAISKTGFKGTYEQFF.

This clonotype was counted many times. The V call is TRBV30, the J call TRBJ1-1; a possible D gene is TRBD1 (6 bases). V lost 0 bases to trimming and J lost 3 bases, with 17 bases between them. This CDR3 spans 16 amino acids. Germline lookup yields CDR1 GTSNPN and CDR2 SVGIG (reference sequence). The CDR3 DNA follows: TGTGCCTGGAGTGTGGGAGGTGGGGGCAAAGACACTGAAGCTTTCTTT. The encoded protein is CAWSVGGGGKDTEAFF.

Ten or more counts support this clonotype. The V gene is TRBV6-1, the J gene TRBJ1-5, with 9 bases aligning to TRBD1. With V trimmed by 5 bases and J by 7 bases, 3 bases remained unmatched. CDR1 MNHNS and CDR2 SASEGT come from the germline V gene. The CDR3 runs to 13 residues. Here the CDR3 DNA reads TGTGCCAGCAGTACAGGGGGCGGACAGCCCCAGCATTTT. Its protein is CASSTGGGQPQHF.

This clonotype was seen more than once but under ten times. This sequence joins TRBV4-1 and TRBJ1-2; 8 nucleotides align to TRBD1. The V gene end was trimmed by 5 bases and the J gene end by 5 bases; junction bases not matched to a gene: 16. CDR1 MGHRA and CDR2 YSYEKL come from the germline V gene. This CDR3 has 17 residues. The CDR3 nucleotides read TGCGCCAGCAGCGAGAACCGAAACCAGGGGGCGTTATATGGCTACACCTTC. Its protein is CASSENRNQGALYGYTF.

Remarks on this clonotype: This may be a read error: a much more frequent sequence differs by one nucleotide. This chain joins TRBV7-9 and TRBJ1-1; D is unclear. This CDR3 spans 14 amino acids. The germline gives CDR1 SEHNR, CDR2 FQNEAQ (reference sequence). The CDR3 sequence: CASGLEYRDTEAFF. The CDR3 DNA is TGTGCCAGCGGCTTAGAGTACAGAGACACTGAAGCTTTCTTT.

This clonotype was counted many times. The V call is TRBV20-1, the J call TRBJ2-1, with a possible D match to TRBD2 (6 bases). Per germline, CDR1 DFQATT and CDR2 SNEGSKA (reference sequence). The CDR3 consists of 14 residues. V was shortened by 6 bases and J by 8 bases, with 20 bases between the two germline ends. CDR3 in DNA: TGCAGTGCAGCCTTCGGGGGAGTACTCGATGAGCAGTTCTTC. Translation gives CSAAFGGVLDEQFF.

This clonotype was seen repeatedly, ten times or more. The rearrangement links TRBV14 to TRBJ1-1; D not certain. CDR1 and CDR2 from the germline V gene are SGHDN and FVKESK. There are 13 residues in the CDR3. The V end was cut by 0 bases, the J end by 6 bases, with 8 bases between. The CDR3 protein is CASSQDPSAEAFF. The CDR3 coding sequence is TGTGCCAGCAGCCAAGACCCCTCAGCTGAAGCTTTCTTT.

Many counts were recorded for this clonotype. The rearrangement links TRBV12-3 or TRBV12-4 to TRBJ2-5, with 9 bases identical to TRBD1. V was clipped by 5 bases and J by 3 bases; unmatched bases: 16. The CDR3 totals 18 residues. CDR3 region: CASSNRSPTGGGKETQYF. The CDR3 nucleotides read TGTGCCAGCAGTAACCGCTCACCTACAGGGGGCGGGAAAGAGACCCAGTACTTC.

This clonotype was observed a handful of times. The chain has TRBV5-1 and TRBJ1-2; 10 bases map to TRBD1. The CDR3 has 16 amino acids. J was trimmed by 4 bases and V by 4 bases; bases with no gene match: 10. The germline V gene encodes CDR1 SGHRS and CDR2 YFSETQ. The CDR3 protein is CASSLPPGQGSYGYTF. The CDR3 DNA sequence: TGCGCCAGCAGCCTCCCCCCGGGACAGGGGAGCTATGGCTACACCTTC.

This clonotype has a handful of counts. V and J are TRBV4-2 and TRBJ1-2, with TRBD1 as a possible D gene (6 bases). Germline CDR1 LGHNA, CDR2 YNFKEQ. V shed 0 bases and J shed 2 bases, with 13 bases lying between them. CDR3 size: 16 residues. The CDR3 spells CASSQESRGRNYGYTF. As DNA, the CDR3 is TGTGCCAGCAGCCAAGAGAGTCGGGGGCGCAACTATGGCTACACCTTC.

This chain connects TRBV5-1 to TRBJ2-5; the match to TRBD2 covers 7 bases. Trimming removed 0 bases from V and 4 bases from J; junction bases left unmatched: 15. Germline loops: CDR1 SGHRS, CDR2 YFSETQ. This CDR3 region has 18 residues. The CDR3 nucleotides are TGCGCCAGCAGCTTGGGGGCCAATCCGCGGGAGTTCGGAGAGACCCAGTACTTC. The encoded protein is CASSLGANPREFGETQYF.